The clone carrying this T cell receptor beta chain was recorded at least ten times. The antigen is unknown. The data were obtained in a study of post-analysis software for immune sequencing data. Prepared TCR beta cDNA libraries contained unique molecular identifiers. Starting from roughly 1 to 10 million T cells, the study yielded about 540,000 cDNA molecules. One entry per CDR3 protein results from TCRdb running MiXCR on the PCR reads. Altogether 650,000 to 900,000 distinct CDR3 sequences are present, about half being singletons, with the ten largest covering around 4.7%. Germline-derived CDR1 and CDR2 are LGHNA and YNFKEQ. This CDR3 region has 15 residues. The V end was cut by 0 bases, the J end by 5 bases, with 11 bases between. Study-wide results and limits: There were roughly 5 TRBV segments more frequent in patients than controls, and TRBV5-6, TRBV5-1 and TRBV20-1 were among them.

Sequences were obtained from blood. The origin of this receptor is a girl aged 10 to 17 with multiple sclerosis. This rearrangement joins TRBV4-2 to TRBJ1-5; D gene uncertain. This chain's CDR3 is CASSQEVGEDQPQHF. The CDR3 region has the DNA TGTGCCAGCAGCCAAGAGGTGGGAGAGGATCAGCCCCAGCATTTT.